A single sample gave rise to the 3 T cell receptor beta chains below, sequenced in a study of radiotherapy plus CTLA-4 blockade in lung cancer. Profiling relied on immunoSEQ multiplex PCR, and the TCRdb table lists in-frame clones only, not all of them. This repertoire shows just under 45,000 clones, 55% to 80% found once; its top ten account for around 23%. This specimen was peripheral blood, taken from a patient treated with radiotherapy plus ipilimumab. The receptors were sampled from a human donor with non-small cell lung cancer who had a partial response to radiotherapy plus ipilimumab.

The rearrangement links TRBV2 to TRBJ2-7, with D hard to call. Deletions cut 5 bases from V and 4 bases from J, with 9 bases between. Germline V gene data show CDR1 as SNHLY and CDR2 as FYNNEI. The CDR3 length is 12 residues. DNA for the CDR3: TGTGCCAGCAGTCTAATAATATACGAGCAGTACTTC. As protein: CASSLIIYEQYF.

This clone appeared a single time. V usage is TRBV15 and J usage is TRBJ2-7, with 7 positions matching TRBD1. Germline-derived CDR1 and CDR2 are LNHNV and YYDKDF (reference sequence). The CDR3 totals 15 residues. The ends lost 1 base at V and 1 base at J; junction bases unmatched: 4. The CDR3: CATSRGGTESYEQYF. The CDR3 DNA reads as TGTGCCACCAGCAGAGGGGGGACAGAATCCTACGAGCAGTACTTC.

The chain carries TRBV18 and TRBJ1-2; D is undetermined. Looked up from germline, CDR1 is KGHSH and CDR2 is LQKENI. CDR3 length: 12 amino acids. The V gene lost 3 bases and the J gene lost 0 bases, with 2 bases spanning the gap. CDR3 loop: CASSPTNYGYTF. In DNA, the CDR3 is TGTGCCAGCTCACCTACTAACTATGGCTACACCTTC.